This T cell receptor (beta chain) was recovered during a study of T-cell reconstitution after alpha-beta-depleted transplantation in children. Unique molecular identifiers were incorporated during preparation of the TCRbeta library. TCRdb itself ran the PCR reads through MiXCR, one entry per CDR3 protein. In the table there are 490,000 or so distinct CDR3 sequences, under 15% of which are singletons. Losses at the gene ends were 0 bases for V and 4 bases for J; bases not matched to a gene: 6. The germline CDR1 and CDR2 sequences are SGDLS and YYNGEE. This CDR3 is 15 amino acids long. The input for sequencing was PBMCs from the stem cell graft donor, taken from the stem cell graft. The chain recombines TRBV9 with TRBJ2-7, with 8 bases fitting TRBD2. The sequence came from a human donor who donated a stem cell graft to a child with combined immunodeficiency. Written as DNA, the CDR3 is TGTGCCAGCAGCGTAGGGGCGGGAGGAAGTTACGAGCAGTACTTC. Translation gives CASSVGAGGSYEQYF.